The 20 T cell receptor beta chains below come from one sample, sequenced in a study of Ad26.COV2.S vaccination and SARS-CoV-2 variants. Treatment specified: some 20 received Ad26.COV2.S at low or high dose, single or two shots; a few received placebo; per-sample allocation not given. Sample collection was performed on day 63 after the first vaccine or placebo injection. Repertoires were generated with immunoSEQ multiplex PCR, while TCRdb's copy carries only in-frame clones and drops some. The sample shows more than 250,000 clones, around 87% of them seen only once. The sequencing used peripheral blood, collected in a trial of Ad26.COV2.S vaccine versus placebo. The receptors here all came from a person aged 18-60 years who received the Ad26.COV2.S COVID-19 vaccine or a placebo.

The rearrangement links TRBV5-1 to TRBJ2-3; D gene ambiguous. CDR3 size: 16 residues. With 0 bases removed from V and 2 bases from J, the gap between germline ends came to 13 bases. The germline V gene has CDR1 SGHRS and CDR2 YFSETQ. The CDR3 here is CASSLADETFTDTQYF. In DNA form, the CDR3 reads TGCGCCAGCAGCTTGGCTGACGAGACATTCACAGATACGCAGTATTTT.

The chain carries TRBV18 and TRBJ1-6, with 7 bases identical to TRBD1. Per germline, CDR1 KGHSH and CDR2 LQKENI. There are 16 residues in the CDR3. The trim removed 3 bases at V and 13 bases at J, leaving 15 bases unmatched. The DNA for the CDR3 is TGTGCCAGCTCACCGGTACTTATCCAACAGGGGCGTCCCCTCCACTTT. This translates into CASSPVLIQQGRPLHF.

The chain employs TRBV19 and TRBJ1-1; 12 nucleotides line up with TRBD1. Looked up from germline, CDR1 is LNHDA and CDR2 is SQIVND (reference sequence). The CDR3 covers 14 residues. V trimming: 4 bases; J trimming: 6 bases; junction bases outside the gene matches: 3. The CDR3 DNA follows: TGTGCCAGTAGTAGGGGACAGGGGGCCGCTGAAGCTTTCTTT. It encodes CASSRGQGAAEAFF.

The rearrangement links TRBV19 to TRBJ2-7; D perhaps matches TRBD1 (6 bases). The germline V and J ends were trimmed by 5 bases and 1 base, with 18 bases remaining between them. The CDR3 is 16 amino acids. The V gene's germline CDR1 is LNHDA and CDR2 SQIVND (reference sequence). In DNA, the CDR3 is TGTGCCAGTAGTCCCGGACAGATAAGAACTTCCTACGAGCAGTACTTC. Translating gives CASSPGQIRTSYEQYF.

This clone was picked up one time. V gene TRBV28 combines with J gene TRBJ2-7; D gene unclear. V was cut by 2 bases and J by 2 bases, with 7 bases left in between. CDR3 size: 13 residues. Germline CDR1 and CDR2: MDHEN and SYDVKM. Written as DNA, the CDR3 is TGTGCCAGCAGTTTACCTTCTCCCTACGAGCAGTACTTC. Protein product: CASSLPSPYEQYF.

This chain joins TRBV9 and TRBJ1-1; D gene uncertain. This CDR3 contains 16 residues. CDR1 is SGDLS, CDR2 YYNGEE, per germline. Deletions cut 2 bases from V and 0 bases from J, with 14 bases between. The CDR3 sequence: CASSVDPSTVNTEAFF. CDR3 bases: TGTGCCAGCAGCGTCGATCCATCAACAGTGAACACTGAAGCTTTCTTT.

This chain connects TRBV6-5 to TRBJ2-1; D could derive from TRBD1 or TRBD2 (5 bases each). The germline V gene has CDR1 MNHEY and CDR2 SVGAGI. Trimming shortened V by 6 bases and J by 2 bases, and 8 bases separated the two germline ends. The CDR3 has 13 residues. The CDR3 nucleotides are TGTGCCAGCAGCCCGGGACCCTACAATGAGCAGTTCTTC. Encoded protein: CASSPGPYNEQFF.

This clone occurred many times. The J gene is TRBJ2-1, the V gene TRBV7-9; TRBD2 matches at 13 bases. From germline, CDR1 is SEHNR and CDR2 FQNEAQ (reference sequence). The CDR3 consists of 16 residues. V lost 6 bases to trimming and J lost 3 bases; unmatched junction nucleotides: 5. CDR3 DNA sequence: TGTGCCAGCAGTTTACTAGCGGGGGGGCTCTACAATGAGCAGTTCTTC. Amino acid sequence: CASSLLAGGLYNEQFF.

V gene TRBV19 combines with J gene TRBJ1-1, with D tentatively TRBD1 (6 bases). The V and J ends lost 3 bases and 0 bases respectively, with 11 bases between them. Germline values: CDR1 LNHDA, CDR2 SQIVND (reference sequence). CDR3 size: 15 residues. The CDR3 coding sequence is TGTGCCAGTAGTATCGAGGACAGCATGAACACTGAAGCTTTCTTT. Its translation is CASSIEDSMNTEAFF.

V usage is TRBV5-1 and J usage is TRBJ2-1, with 11 bases matching TRBD2. CDR3 length: 15 amino acids. V was pared by 4 bases and J by 4 bases, with 4 bases of the junction left unmatched. Germline CDR1 and CDR2: SGHRS and YFSETQ. CDR3 coding DNA: TGCGCCAGCAGCCACTTAGCGGGGGGGTACAATGAGCAGTTCTTC. Translated, it gives CASSHLAGGYNEQFF.

This chain connects TRBV6-4 to TRBJ2-3; possible D gene TRBD2, 6 bases. In germline, CDR1 is MRHNA, CDR2 SNTAGT. V lost 8 bases to trimming and J lost 4 bases, with 16 bases between them. This CDR3 region has 14 residues. The CDR3 DNA follows: TGTGCCAGCTCCCGGGCTAGCGAGTCAGATACGCAGTATTTT. Translation gives CASSRASESDTQYF.

This rearrangement joins TRBV9 to TRBJ2-1; 8 nucleotides line up with TRBD2. Germline CDR1 is SGDLS and CDR2 is YYNGEE. This CDR3 is built from 15 residues. With 3 bases clipped from V and 2 bases from J, the junction kept 4 bases outside the gene matches. CDR3 bases: TGTGCCAGCAGCGCGACTAGCGATCCCTACAATGAGCAGTTCTTC. It yields the protein CASSATSDPYNEQFF.

The chain carries TRBV7-2 and TRBJ1-1; weak D call: TRBD1 (6 bases). CDR3 size: 15 residues. Germline lookup yields CDR1 SGHTA and CDR2 FQGNSA. With 2 bases removed from V and 0 bases from J, the gap between germline ends came to 10 bases. As DNA, the CDR3 is TGTGCCAGCAGCTTAAGCAGGGGCGTGAACACTGAAGCTTTCTTT. Translating it yields CASSLSRGVNTEAFF.

The chain combines TRBV3-1 (or the pseudogene TRBV3-2) with TRBJ2-3, with D perhaps TRBD1 (6 bases). Germline V gene data show CDR1 as LGHDT and CDR2 as YNNKEL (reference sequence). Trimming cost V 6 bases and J 3 bases, with 10 bases left between them. The length of the CDR3 is 13 residues. The CDR3 reads CASRPTGTDTQYF. CDR3 DNA sequence: TGTGCCAGCAGACCCACAGGGACAGATACGCAGTATTTT.

The chain carries TRBV6-5 and TRBJ1-2; 7 nucleotides agree with TRBD1. Per the germline V gene, CDR1 is MNHEY and CDR2 is SVGAGI. Losses at the gene ends were 6 bases for V and 4 bases for J; bases not matched to a gene: 11. This CDR3 contains 15 residues. The CDR3 reads CASRDVGQAGYGYTF. CDR3 nucleotides: TGTGCCAGCAGAGACGTTGGACAGGCTGGCTATGGCTACACCTTC.

This chain joins TRBV19 and TRBJ2-1; 14 positions agree with TRBD2. Germline V lookup: CDR1 LNHDA, CDR2 SQIVND (reference sequence). Trimming took 5 bases from V and 9 from J; bases not matched to a gene: 6. The CDR3 runs 15 residues. CDR3 sequence reads: CASSEGLAGVGEQFF. The CDR3 bases are TGTGCCAGTAGTGAGGGACTAGCGGGAGTTGGTGAGCAGTTCTTC.

In DNA, the CDR3 is TGTGCCAGCAGCCAAGATTGGGGTAGCGGCGATGAGCAGTTCTTC. It specifies CASSQDWGSGDEQFF. The chain has TRBV14 and TRBJ2-1; D perhaps matches TRBD2 (6 bases). V was trimmed by 0 bases and J by 8 bases, leaving 14 bases between them. The CDR3 spans 15 residues. CDR1 is SGHDN, CDR2 FVKESK, per germline.

This rearrangement joins TRBV4-1 to TRBJ1-1; TRBD1 agrees at 10 bases. The CDR3 has 15 amino acids. The V gene's germline CDR1 is MGHRA and CDR2 YSYEKL. Losses at the gene ends were 2 bases for V and 1 base for J; bases not matched to a gene: 1. CDR3 bases: TGCGCCAGCAGCCAACGGGACAGGGGGAACACTGAAGCTTTCTTT. Encoded protein: CASSQRDRGNTEAFF.

The genes are TRBV4-1 and TRBJ1-4, with unresolved D. V was pared by 7 bases and J by 3 bases, with 21 bases between. This CDR3 region has 17 residues. Germline values: CDR1 MGHRA, CDR2 YSYEKL. The CDR3 bases are TGCGCCAGCACCACCCAGCCCCAATTTGGGGCTAATGAAAAACTGTTTTTT. The encoded protein is CASTTQPQFGANEKLFF.

The V and J genes are TRBV28 and TRBJ1-2, with D unclear. CDR1 and CDR2 from the germline V gene are MDHEN and SYDVKM. V lost 5 bases, J lost 6 bases, and 19 bases lay in between. This CDR3 region has 15 residues. CDR3 protein: CASSAGYNLGNGYTF. CDR3 nucleotide sequence: TGTGCCAGCAGTGCCGGATATAATTTGGGAAATGGCTACACCTTC.